A single sample is the source of the 5 T cell receptor beta chains below, sequenced in a study of cytomegalovirus exposure and HLA in healthy donors. The protocol was immunoSEQ multiplex PCR, while the TCRdb copy is restricted to in-frame clones and leaves out a portion. In the table there are 250,000 or so clones, roughly 89% of which are singletons. The sequenced material came from PBMCs. The receptors were sampled from a woman aged 18 to 35 in good health and CMV-seronegative.

This clone was recorded once. For the CDR3, the DNA is TGTGCCAGCAGGCGGATCTTGGAACACCAAGAGACCCAGTACTTC. Translating it yields CASRRILEHQETQYF. This chain links TRBV7-6 with TRBJ2-5; no definite D call. The CDR3 sequence is 15 residues long. CDR1 is SGHVS, CDR2 FNYEAQ, per germline. Trimming pared 6 bases from V and 0 bases from J, leaving 14 bases between.

V usage is TRBV5-1 and J usage is TRBJ2-1, with 15 nucleotides matching TRBD2. Germline V CDR1 and CDR2: SGHRS, YFSETQ. The J segment lost 9 bases and the V segment lost 5 bases, leaving 6 bases of the junction unmatched. The CDR3 runs to 15 residues. CDR3 coding DNA: TGCGCCAGCAGTTACTCGGGACTAGCGGGGGGTGAGCAGTTCTTC. It codes for CASSYSGLAGGEQFF.

V and J are TRBV10-2 and TRBJ2-1; D perhaps matches TRBD2 (6 bases). The ends were cut back, 3 bases at V and 0 bases at J, with 9 bases in the middle. The CDR3 sequence is 15 residues long. The germline V gene has CDR1 WSHSY and CDR2 SAAADI. CDR3 in DNA: TGCGCCAGCAGTGACCCAGCGGGCTCCTACAATGAGCAGTTCTTC. It translates to CASSDPAGSYNEQFF.

The chain uses TRBV5-1 and TRBJ1-2; D is possibly TRBD1 (6 bases). This CDR3 is 14 amino acids long. With 4 bases removed from V and 2 bases from J, the gap between germline ends came to 12 bases. Germline V gene data show CDR1 as SGHRS and CDR2 as YFSETQ. As DNA, the CDR3 is TGCGCCAGCAGCCCCCTTACAGGGAACTATGGCTACACCTTC. Its protein product is CASSPLTGNYGYTF.

The V and J genes are TRBV7-8 and TRBJ2-2; 8 positions agree with TRBD2. The CDR3 spans 14 residues. V was clipped by 5 bases and J by 5 bases; unmatched bases: 4. Germline loops: CDR1 SGHVS, CDR2 FQNEAQ. CDR3 sequence: CASSEAGVTGELFF. CDR3 nucleotides: TGTGCCAGCAGCGAAGCGGGGGTGACCGGGGAGCTGTTTTTT.